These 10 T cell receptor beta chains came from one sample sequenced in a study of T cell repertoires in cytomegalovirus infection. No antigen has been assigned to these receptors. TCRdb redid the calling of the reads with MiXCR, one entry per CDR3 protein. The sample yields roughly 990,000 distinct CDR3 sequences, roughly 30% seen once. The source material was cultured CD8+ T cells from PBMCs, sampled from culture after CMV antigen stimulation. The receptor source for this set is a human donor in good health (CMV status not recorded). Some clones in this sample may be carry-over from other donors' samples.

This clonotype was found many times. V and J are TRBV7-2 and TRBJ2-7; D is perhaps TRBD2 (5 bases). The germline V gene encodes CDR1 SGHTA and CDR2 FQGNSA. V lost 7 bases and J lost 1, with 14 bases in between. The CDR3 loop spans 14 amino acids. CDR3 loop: CASMPEGRSYEQYF. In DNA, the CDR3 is TGTGCCAGCATGCCCGAGGGTCGGTCCTACGAGCAGTACTTC.

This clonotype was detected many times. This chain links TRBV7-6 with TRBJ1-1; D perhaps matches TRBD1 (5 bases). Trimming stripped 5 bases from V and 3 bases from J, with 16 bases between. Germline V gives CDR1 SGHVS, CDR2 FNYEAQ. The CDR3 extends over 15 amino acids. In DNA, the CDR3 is TGTGCCAGCAGCCGGGGGGTCAGAGGGGACACTGAAGCTTTCTTT. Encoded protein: CASSRGVRGDTEAFF.

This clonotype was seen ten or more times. CDR3 in amino acids: CASSLDGSDPWNEQFF. In DNA, the CDR3 is TGTGCCAGCAGTTTAGATGGGTCAGACCCCTGGAATGAGCAGTTCTTC. The rearrangement uses TRBV12-3 or TRBV12-4 and TRBJ2-1; D unclear. This CDR3 contains 16 residues. Trimming cost V 1 base and J 7 bases, with 17 bases left between them.

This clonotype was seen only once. This chain's CDR3 is CASGWSYEQYV. CDR3 coding DNA: TGTGCCAGCGGGTGGTCCTACGAGCAGTACGTC. The rearrangement links TRBV2 to TRBJ2-7; D remains ambiguous. CDR1 is SNHLY, CDR2 FYNNEI, per germline. The V end lost 8 bases, the J end lost 1 base, and 6 bases lay between the germline ends. This CDR3 spans 11 amino acids.

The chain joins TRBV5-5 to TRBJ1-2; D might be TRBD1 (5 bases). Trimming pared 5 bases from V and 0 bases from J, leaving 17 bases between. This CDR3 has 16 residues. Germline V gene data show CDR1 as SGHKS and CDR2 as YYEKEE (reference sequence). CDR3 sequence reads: CASSLSRDGANYGYTF. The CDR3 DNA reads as TGTGCCAGCAGTCTCAGCCGGGACGGGGCTAACTATGGCTACACCTTC.

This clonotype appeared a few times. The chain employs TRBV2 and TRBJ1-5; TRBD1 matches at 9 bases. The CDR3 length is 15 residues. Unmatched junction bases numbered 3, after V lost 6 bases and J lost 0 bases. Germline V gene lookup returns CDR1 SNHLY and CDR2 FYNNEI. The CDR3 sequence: CASRTTGGSNQPQHF. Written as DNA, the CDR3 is TGTGCCAGCAGAACGACAGGGGGTAGCAATCAGCCCCAGCATTTT.

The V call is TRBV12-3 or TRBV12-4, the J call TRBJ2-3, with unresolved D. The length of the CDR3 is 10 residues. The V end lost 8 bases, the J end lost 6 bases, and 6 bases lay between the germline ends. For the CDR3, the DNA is TGTGCCAGCCAAACGGATACGCAGTATTTT. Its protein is CASQTDTQYF.

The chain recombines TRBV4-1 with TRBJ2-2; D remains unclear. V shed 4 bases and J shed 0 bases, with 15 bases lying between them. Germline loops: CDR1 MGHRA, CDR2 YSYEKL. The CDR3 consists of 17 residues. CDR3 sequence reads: CASSPRARHANTGELFF. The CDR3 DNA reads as TGCGCCAGCAGCCCCCGAGCCAGGCACGCGAACACCGGGGAGCTGTTTTTT.

For the CDR3, the DNA is TGTGCCAGCAGTGGCGGGATTTTTCGGCCTGAAGCTTTCTTT. It yields the protein CASSGGIFRPEAFF. The chain carries TRBV6-5 and TRBJ1-1; D not certain. Germline V gives CDR1 MNHEY, CDR2 SVGAGI. Trimming took off 5 bases at V and 6 bases at J, with 16 bases between the two ends. The CDR3 runs 14 residues.

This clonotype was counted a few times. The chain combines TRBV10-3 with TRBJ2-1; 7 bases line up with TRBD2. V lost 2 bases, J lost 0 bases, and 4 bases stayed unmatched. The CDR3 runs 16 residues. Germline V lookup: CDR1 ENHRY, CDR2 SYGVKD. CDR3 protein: CAISEESGDSYNEQFF. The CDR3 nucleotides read TGTGCCATCAGTGAGGAAAGCGGGGACTCCTACAATGAGCAGTTCTTC.